The 24 T cell receptor beta chains below come from one sample, sequenced in a study of identical twins. TCRdb re-analysed the 5' RACE reads in MiXCR, keeping a single row per CDR3 protein. The sample records a few hundred thousand distinct CDR3 sequences, roughly 9% being singletons. The sequenced sample consisted of naive T cells sorted from blood. The receptors were sampled from a woman aged 45-65 years in good health.

The V and J genes are TRBV2 and TRBJ1-5; D not resolved. Germline values: CDR1 SNHLY, CDR2 FYNNEI. Trimming pared 7 bases from V and 2 bases from J, leaving 18 bases between. The length of the CDR3 is 16 residues. For the CDR3, the DNA is TGTGCCAGCACCAAATCCCGTGGTCAGGGCAATCAGCCCCAGCATTTT. It is translated as CASTKSRGQGNQPQHF.

The genes are TRBV15 and TRBJ2-7; no clear D gene. This CDR3 has 13 amino acids. CDR1 LNHNV and CDR2 YYDKDF come from the germline V gene (reference sequence). Trimming took off 11 bases at V and 0 bases at J, with 14 bases between the two ends. CDR3 loop: CAPVGASSYEQYV. CDR3 coding DNA: TGTGCCCCTGTCGGCGCGAGCTCCTACGAGCAGTACGTC.

This clonotype was counted at least ten times. The V gene is TRBV10-1, the J gene TRBJ2-1, with 11 bases matching TRBD2. This CDR3 has 16 amino acids. Germline CDR1 reads WNHNN; CDR2 reads SYGVQD (reference sequence). The junction had 9 bases not matched to a gene; V was cut back by 5 bases and J by 6 bases. CDR3: CASSRNLAGGFNEQFF. The CDR3 nucleotides are TGCGCCAGCAGTCGAAACTTAGCGGGAGGGTTCAATGAGCAGTTCTTC.

The V call is TRBV6-2 or TRBV6-3, the J call TRBJ2-3; 10 bases match TRBD2. The CDR3 contains 18 residues. In germline, CDR1 is MNHEY, CDR2 SVGEGT. With V trimmed by 0 bases and J by 2 bases, 8 bases remained unmatched. CDR3 in amino acids: CASSYSKGSGRSTDTQYF. DNA for the CDR3: TGTGCCAGCAGTTACTCGAAAGGTAGCGGGAGGTCCACAGATACGCAGTATTTT.

The V gene is TRBV30, the J gene TRBJ2-3; no firm D call. The CDR3 has 10 residues. CDR1 and CDR2 from the germline V gene are GTSNPN and SVGIG (reference sequence). With 0 bases removed from V and 6 bases from J, the gap between germline ends came to 1 base. CDR3 amino acids: CAWSVDTQYF. CDR3 in DNA: TGTGCCTGGAGTGTTGATACGCAGTATTTT.

The rearrangement links TRBV3-1 to TRBJ2-1; 15 positions match TRBD2. CDR1 is LGHDT, CDR2 YNNKEL, per germline (reference sequence). The junction had 9 bases not matched to a gene; V was cut back by 1 base and J by 11 bases. This CDR3 spans 17 amino acids. The CDR3, as DNA: TGTGCCAGCAGCCAAGGTAGCCCGGGACTAGCGGGAGGCAAGCAGTTCTTC. As protein: CASSQGSPGLAGGKQFF.

This clonotype was found many times. This chain connects TRBV4-1 to TRBJ1-4; D not certain. The length of the CDR3 is 14 residues. V was clipped by 8 bases and J by 0 bases, with 10 bases between them. Germline CDR1 is MGHRA and CDR2 is YSYEKL. CDR3 coding DNA: TGCGCCAGCTCACCGGGCACAACTAATGAAAAACTGTTTTTT. This translates into CASSPGTTNEKLFF.

This clonotype was recorded a few times. The V gene is TRBV7-9, the J gene TRBJ2-6; 10 bases map to TRBD1. V gave up 2 bases and J gave up 1 base; unmatched junction bases: 8. This CDR3 is built from 19 residues. Germline CDR1 SEHNR, CDR2 FQNEAQ (reference sequence). The CDR3 loop is CASSLRQGALPSGANVLTF. In DNA form, the CDR3 reads TGTGCCAGCAGCTTAAGACAGGGGGCGTTACCATCTGGGGCCAACGTCCTGACTTTC.

There are many counts of this clonotype. The gene calls are TRBV5-1 and TRBJ2-3, with D possibly being TRBD1 or TRBD2 (5 bases each). This CDR3 contains 15 residues. Trimming stripped 3 bases from V and 3 bases from J, with 14 bases between. The V gene's germline CDR1 is SGHRS and CDR2 YFSETQ. The CDR3: CASSWDRVGTDTQYF. CDR3 nucleotides: TGCGCCAGCAGCTGGGACCGGGTAGGGACAGATACGCAGTATTTT. Using reference TRBV5-1 and TRBJ2-3 for the parts outside the CDR3, the full variable domain is KAGVTQTPRYLIKTRGQQVTLSCSPISGHRSVSWYQQTPGQGLQFLFEYFSETQRNKGNFPGRFSGRQFSNSRSEMNVSTLELGDSALYLCASSWDRVGTDTQYFGPGTRLTVL.

The chain employs TRBV5-1 and TRBJ2-1; the D gene is possibly TRBD2 (6 bases). Germline values: CDR1 SGHRS, CDR2 YFSETQ. The CDR3 consists of 15 residues. V lost 0 bases, J lost 6 bases, and 13 bases lay in between. The DNA of the CDR3 is TGCGCCAGCAGCTTGGAGGCGGGAACATCCAATGAGCAGTTCTTC. This gives the protein CASSLEAGTSNEQFF.

Ten or more counts support this clonotype. This chain links TRBV20-1 with TRBJ2-7, with TRBD2 matching 10 bases. The ends lost 4 bases at V and 7 bases at J; junction bases unmatched: 10. The CDR3 contains 14 residues. CDR1 and CDR2 (germline): DFQATT, SNEGSKA (reference sequence). The CDR3 DNA reads as TGCAGTGCTACCGAGCGGGAGGGCCTCGGAGAGCAGTACGTC. As protein: CSATEREGLGEQYV.

This clonotype was counted ten times or more. The J gene is TRBJ1-1, the V gene TRBV5-1; possible D gene TRBD1, 5 bases. Trimming shortened V by 0 bases and J by 1 base, and 7 bases separated the two germline ends. Germline CDR1 reads SGHRS; CDR2 reads YFSETQ. This CDR3 spans 14 amino acids. The CDR3 protein is CASSLVQGNTEAFF. Written as DNA, the CDR3 is TGCGCCAGCAGCTTGGTCCAGGGGAACACTGAAGCTTTCTTT.

This clonotype occurred many times. This chain links TRBV27 with TRBJ2-2; the match to TRBD2 covers 11 bases. Trimming took 5 bases from V and 3 from J; bases not matched to a gene: 8. The CDR3 totals 17 residues. The V gene's germline CDR1 is MNHEY and CDR2 SMNVEV (reference sequence). The CDR3, as DNA: TGTGCCAGCAGTCCTTCGACTAGCGGGGTTTACACCGGGGAGCTGTTTTTT. Amino acid sequence: CASSPSTSGVYTGELFF.

This clonotype showed up many times. The rearrangement uses TRBV20-1 and TRBJ1-5, with D uncertain. The CDR3 length is 16 residues. Per the germline V gene, CDR1 is DFQATT and CDR2 is SNEGSKA (reference sequence). V was pared by 2 bases and J by 0 bases, with 14 bases between. The CDR3 protein is CSARMSRPDSNQPQHF. In DNA form, the CDR3 reads TGCAGTGCTAGAATGAGTCGCCCCGATAGCAATCAGCCCCAGCATTTT.

This clonotype has just a few counts. The J gene is TRBJ2-1, the V gene TRBV7-2; 11 nucleotides match TRBD2. Germline V gives CDR1 SGHTA, CDR2 FQGNSA. The CDR3 totals 17 residues. V shed 3 bases and J 4 bases; nucleotides not matched to a gene: 8. CDR3 bases: TGTGCCAGCAGCTTCCCCGGGACTAGCGGACGATACAATGAGCAGTTCTTC. It translates to CASSFPGTSGRYNEQFF.

This chain joins TRBV19 and TRBJ1-1, with D hard to call. The germline V and J ends were trimmed by 0 bases and 1 base, with 6 bases remaining between them. Germline CDR1 is LNHDA and CDR2 is SQIVND (reference sequence). The CDR3 is 14 residues long. The CDR3 sequence: CASSIDVANTEAFF. The CDR3 nucleotides read TGTGCCAGTAGTATAGATGTCGCGAACACTGAAGCTTTCTTT.

The chain employs TRBV4-1 and TRBJ2-1, with D perhaps TRBD2 (6 bases). Between the trimmed V and J ends, which lost 9 bases and 6 bases, there was a span of 15 bases. The CDR3 contains 13 residues. Germline CDR1 reads MGHRA; CDR2 reads YSYEKL. CDR3 sequence: CASRGPGGNEQFF. The CDR3 nucleotides are TGCGCCAGTAGGGGTCCCGGGGGCAATGAGCAGTTCTTC.

The chain combines TRBV9 with TRBJ1-5; the match to TRBD1 covers 7 bases. Germline V gene sequence: CDR1 SGDLS, CDR2 YYNGEE. This CDR3 comprises 14 residues. V was pared by 5 bases and J by 5 bases, with 7 bases of the junction left unmatched. Here the CDR3 DNA reads TGTGCCAGCAGGAGGGGGCTAGGAGATCAGCCCCAGCATTTT. Translated, it gives CASRRGLGDQPQHF.

This clonotype was seen many times. The rearrangement uses TRBV20-1 and TRBJ2-5; D is undetermined. The V gene's germline CDR1 is DFQATT and CDR2 SNEGSKA (reference sequence). V was shortened by 2 bases and J by 2 bases, with 6 bases between the two germline ends. The CDR3 loop spans 12 amino acids. The CDR3 region has the DNA TGCAGTGCTAGACCCAGGCAAGAGACCCAGTACTTC. As protein: CSARPRQETQYF.

This chain joins TRBV5-1 and TRBJ2-7, with D perhaps matching TRBD1 (5 bases). Germline loops: CDR1 SGHRS, CDR2 YFSETQ. This CDR3 is 12 amino acids long. Between the trimmed V and J ends, which lost 6 bases and 6 bases, there was a span of 13 bases. The chain's CDR3 is CASKVWGSEQYV. The CDR3 DNA reads TGCGCCAGCAAGGTCTGGGGCTCCGAGCAGTACGTC.

The chain uses TRBV5-1 and TRBJ2-1; tentative D call: TRBD2 (5 bases). This CDR3 region has 15 residues. Between the trimmed V and J ends, which lost 5 bases and 1 base, there was a span of 13 bases. The germline CDR1 and CDR2 sequences are SGHRS and YFSETQ. In DNA form, the CDR3 reads TGCGCCAGCAGGAGGGCCGCGAGATCCTACAATGAGCAGTTCTTC. It yields the protein CASRRAARSYNEQFF.

The chain recombines TRBV7-2 with TRBJ2-5; D perhaps matches TRBD1 (6 bases). V shed 6 bases and J shed 7 bases, with 18 bases lying between them. The germline V gene has CDR1 SGHTA and CDR2 FQGNSA. This CDR3 spans 14 amino acids. The CDR3 coding sequence is TGTGCCAGCAGAGATAACAGGGTGGGCTGGACCCAGTACTTC. Amino acid sequence: CASRDNRVGWTQYF.

This chain connects TRBV10-3 to TRBJ2-3; D is unclear. The V gene's germline CDR1 is ENHRY and CDR2 SYGVKD. V was shortened by 3 bases and J by 4 bases, with 11 bases between the two germline ends. The CDR3 consists of 14 residues. CDR3 sequence: CAISDIGVADTQYF. CDR3 sequence (DNA): TGTGCCATCAGTGATATAGGAGTCGCAGATACGCAGTATTTT.

In this sample, this clonotype turned up a few times. The CDR3 coding sequence is TGCGCCAGCAGTCAAGGGACCCACGAAAAGCGGGAGGGCCCTCACCCCTGCTACGAGCAGTACTTC. This gives the protein CASSQGTHEKREGPHPCYEQYF. The chain joins TRBV23-1 to TRBJ2-7; 10 bases map to TRBD2. TRBV23-1 falls under the ORF class, with uncertain function. V was pared by 2 bases and J by 3 bases, with 25 bases of the junction left unmatched. The CDR3 loop spans 22 amino acids.